Listed below are T cell receptor beta chains from one sample, sequenced in a study of blood T cells in healthy people across ages. TCRdb analysed the 5' RACE reads with MiXCR anew, one entry per CDR3 protein. The repertoire holds around 780,000 distinct CDR3 sequences, with roughly 24% as singletons. This same sample was also part of a study on T cells of mothers and their children.

Specimen: blood. These receptors were taken from a boy younger than 18 in good health. Each CDR3 is given with its conserved first and last residue. D genes are given only for firm matches. Where a row states a size, it is once, few, many or the class of an expanded clone; other rows omit it.

len: 17
j_gene: TRBJ2-1
v_gene: TRBV11-2
d_gene: TRBD1
abundance: few
CDR3nt: TGTGCCAGCAGTGCACTTACAGGGGAATCCCCCTACAATGAGCAGTTCTTC
CDR3aa: CASSALTGESPYNEQFF

len: 14
j_gene: TRBJ2-3
v_gene: TRBV24-1
d_gene: TRBD2
abundance: -
CDR3nt: TGTGCCACCATGGCTAGCGGGGTGGAAGATACGCAGTATTTT
CDR3aa: CATMASGVEDTQYF

len: 13
j_gene: TRBJ2-1
v_gene: TRBV7-9
d_gene: -
abundance: -
CDR3nt: TGTGCCAGCAGCGCCGGAAGGGAGTCCCTAGAGTTCTTC
CDR3aa: CASSAGRESLEFF

len: 12
j_gene: TRBJ2-5
v_gene: TRBV14
d_gene: -
abundance: -
CDR3nt: TGTGCCAGCAGCCAAGTTGGGGGGCTGCAGTACTTC
CDR3aa: CASSQVGGLQYF

len: 15
j_gene: TRBJ1-6
v_gene: TRBV6-5
d_gene: -
abundance: once
CDR3nt: TGTGCCAGCAGTTACTCGGCAGGGCTGAATTCACCCCTCCACTTT
CDR3aa: CASSYSAGLNSPLHF

len: 11
j_gene: TRBJ2-2
v_gene: TRBV7-9
d_gene: -
abundance: many
CDR3nt: TGTGCCAGCAGCCCCCCCGGGGAGCTGTTTTTT
CDR3aa: CASSPPGELFF

len: 15
j_gene: TRBJ1-4
v_gene: TRBV20-1
d_gene: TRBD1
abundance: few
CDR3nt: TGCAGTGCTAGAGATGTGACAGGGGGTGGGGAAAAACCGTTTTTT
CDR3aa: CSARDVTGGGEKPFF

len: 14
j_gene: TRBJ2-4
v_gene: TRBV5-1
d_gene: -
abundance: few
CDR3nt: TGCGCCAGCAGCTCCCCCCAGGGGGGAAACATTCAGTACTTC
CDR3aa: CASSSPQGGNIQYF

len: 15
j_gene: TRBJ2-1
v_gene: TRBV27
d_gene: -
abundance: few
CDR3nt: TGTGCCAGCAGTCATTTTGCGTTTTCCTACAATGAGCAGTTCTTC
CDR3aa: CASSHFAFSYNEQFF

len: 14
j_gene: TRBJ2-1
v_gene: TRBV29-1
d_gene: TRBD2
abundance: few
CDR3nt: TGCAGCGTTGATGAGGGACTAGTGGGGGTGATTGGGTTCTTC
CDR3aa: CSVDEGLVGVIGFF

len: 16
j_gene: TRBJ1-3
v_gene: TRBV5-1
d_gene: -
abundance: -
CDR3nt: TGCGCCAGCAGCTTGACCCCGCAGGGCGACGGAAACACCATATATTTT
CDR3aa: CASSLTPQGDGNTIYF

len: 17
j_gene: TRBJ2-6
v_gene: TRBV5-5
d_gene: -
abundance: -
CDR3nt: TGTGCCAGCAGCCCACGACAGGCCGTCTCTGGGGCCAACGTCCTGACTTTC
CDR3aa: CASSPRQAVSGANVLTF

len: 15
j_gene: TRBJ2-5
v_gene: TRBV5-1
d_gene: TRBD2
abundance: -
CDR3nt: TGCGCCAGCAGCTTCGCGGGGGGCAACCAAGAGACCCAGTACTTC
CDR3aa: CASSFAGGNQETQYF

len: 15
j_gene: TRBJ2-7
v_gene: TRBV6-2/TRBV6-3
d_gene: TRBD1
abundance: -
CDR3nt: TGTGCCAGCACCAACGCCAGGGACAGGTTCTACGAGCAGTACTTC
CDR3aa: CASTNARDRFYEQYF

len: 15
j_gene: TRBJ2-5
v_gene: TRBV5-1
d_gene: TRBD2
abundance: -
CDR3nt: TGCGCCAGCAGCGGGCGTCGGGGGGTAGGAGAGACCCAGTACTTC
CDR3aa: CASSGRRGVGETQYF

len: 17
j_gene: TRBJ2-5
v_gene: TRBV4-1
d_gene: -
abundance: -
CDR3nt: TGCGCCAGCAGCCAAGATCTGTCCCAAACGTGGCAAGAGACCCAGTACTTC
CDR3aa: CASSQDLSQTWQETQYF

len: 10
j_gene: TRBJ1-5
v_gene: TRBV20-1
d_gene: -
abundance: -
CDR3nt: TGCAGTGCTGGAGATCAGCCCCAGCATTTT
CDR3aa: CSAGDQPQHF

len: 14
j_gene: TRBJ2-7
v_gene: TRBV6-5
d_gene: TRBD1
abundance: few
CDR3nt: TGTGCCAGCAGGACTGAGGGGGCGTCCGACGAGCAGTACTTC
CDR3aa: CASRTEGASDEQYF

len: 16
j_gene: TRBJ1-6
v_gene: TRBV6-1
d_gene: -
abundance: -
CDR3nt: TGTGCCAGCAGAGGACAGCGGAGCTCCTATAATTCACCCCTCCACTTT
CDR3aa: CASRGQRSSYNSPLHF

len: 15
j_gene: TRBJ2-7
v_gene: TRBV29-1
d_gene: -
abundance: few
CDR3nt: TGCAGCGTCATAAGGGGCCAGGAGAGCTCCTACGAGCAGTACTTC
CDR3aa: CSVIRGQESSYEQYF